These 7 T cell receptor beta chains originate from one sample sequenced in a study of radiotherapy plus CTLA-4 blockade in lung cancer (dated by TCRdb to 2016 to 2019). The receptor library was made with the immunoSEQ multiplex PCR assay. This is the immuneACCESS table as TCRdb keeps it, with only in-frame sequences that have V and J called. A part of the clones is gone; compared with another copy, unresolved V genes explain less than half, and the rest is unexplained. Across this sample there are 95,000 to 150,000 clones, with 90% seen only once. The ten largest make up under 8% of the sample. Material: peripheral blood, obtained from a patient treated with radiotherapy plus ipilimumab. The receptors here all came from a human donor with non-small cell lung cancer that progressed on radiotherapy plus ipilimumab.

CDR3: CASSLRTSGSSSGELFF. CDR3 sequence (DNA): TGTGCCAGCAGCCTTAGGACTAGCGGGAGTTCGTCCGGGGAGCTGTTTTTT. The chain uses TRBV2 and TRBJ2-2; TRBD2 agrees at 13 bases. Per the germline V gene, CDR1 is SNHLY and CDR2 is FYNNEI. Trimming took 6 bases from V and 6 from J; bases not matched to a gene: 10. This CDR3 has 17 residues. The variable domain in full, with the rest retrieved from reference TRBV2 and TRBJ2-2, is EPEVTQTPSHQVTQMGQEVILRCVPISNHLYFYWYRQILGQKVEFLVSFYNNEISEKSEIFDDQFSVERPDGSNFTLKIRSTKLEDSAMYFCASSLRTSGSSSGELFFGEGSRLTVL.

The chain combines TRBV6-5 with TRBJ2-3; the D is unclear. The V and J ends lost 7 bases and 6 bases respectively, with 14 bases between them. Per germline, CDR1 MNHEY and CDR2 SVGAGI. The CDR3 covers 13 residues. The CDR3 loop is CASIPWSADTQYF. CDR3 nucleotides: TGTGCCAGCATCCCTTGGAGCGCGGATACGCAGTATTTT.

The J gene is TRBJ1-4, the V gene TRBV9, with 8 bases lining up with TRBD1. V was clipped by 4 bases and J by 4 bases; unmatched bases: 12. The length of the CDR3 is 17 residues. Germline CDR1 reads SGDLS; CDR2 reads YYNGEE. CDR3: CASSPWTGQGINEKLFF. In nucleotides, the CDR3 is TGTGCCAGCAGCCCCTGGACAGGGCAGGGGATTAATGAAAAACTGTTTTTT.

Here the CDR3 DNA reads TGTGCCAGTAGTGGGGGGACAGGGGGCTTCGGTGGCTACACCTTC. Its protein is CASSGGTGGFGGYTF. The chain is built from TRBV19 and TRBJ1-2; the match to TRBD1 covers 12 bases. The CDR3 spans 15 residues. CDR1 is LNHDA, CDR2 SQIVND, per germline (reference sequence). V gave up 5 bases and J gave up 7 bases; unmatched junction bases: 8.

CDR3 in DNA: TGTGCCAGCAGTGAAAATGGCGGTCGGGGGCCCCAGCATTTT. It codes for CASSENGGRGPQHF. The chain employs TRBV2 and TRBJ1-5; D gene uncertain. CDR1 and CDR2 from the germline V gene are SNHLY and FYNNEI. The CDR3 has 14 residues. V lost 2 bases and J lost 9, with 14 bases in between.

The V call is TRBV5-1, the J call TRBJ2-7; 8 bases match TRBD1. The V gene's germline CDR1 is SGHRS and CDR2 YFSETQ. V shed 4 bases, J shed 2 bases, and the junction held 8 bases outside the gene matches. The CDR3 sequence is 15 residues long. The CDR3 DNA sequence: TGCGCCAGCAGCCCGGACAGGGACCTTACCTACGAGCAGTACTTC. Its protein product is CASSPDRDLTYEQYF.

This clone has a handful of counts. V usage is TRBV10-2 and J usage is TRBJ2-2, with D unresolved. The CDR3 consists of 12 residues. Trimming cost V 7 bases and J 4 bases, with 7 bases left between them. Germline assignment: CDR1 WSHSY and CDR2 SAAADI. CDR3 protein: CASTRATGELFF. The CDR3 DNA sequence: TGCGCCAGCACCCGGGCCACCGGGGAGCTGTTTTTT.